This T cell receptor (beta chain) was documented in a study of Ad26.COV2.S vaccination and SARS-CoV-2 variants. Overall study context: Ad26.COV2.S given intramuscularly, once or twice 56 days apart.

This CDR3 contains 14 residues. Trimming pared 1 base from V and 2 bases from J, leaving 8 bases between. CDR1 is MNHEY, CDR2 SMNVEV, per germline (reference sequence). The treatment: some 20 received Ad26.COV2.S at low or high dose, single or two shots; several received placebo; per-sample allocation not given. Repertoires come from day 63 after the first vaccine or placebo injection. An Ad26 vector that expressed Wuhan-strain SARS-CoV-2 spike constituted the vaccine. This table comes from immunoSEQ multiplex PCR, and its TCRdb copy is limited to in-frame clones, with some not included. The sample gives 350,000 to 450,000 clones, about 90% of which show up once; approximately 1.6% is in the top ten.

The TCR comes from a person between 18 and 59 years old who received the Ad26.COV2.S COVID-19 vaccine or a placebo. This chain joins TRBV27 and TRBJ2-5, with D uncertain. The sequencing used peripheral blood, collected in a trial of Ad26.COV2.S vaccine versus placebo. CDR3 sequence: CASSLWSGQETQYF. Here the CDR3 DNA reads TGTGCCAGCAGTTTATGGTCCGGACAAGAGACCCAGTACTTC.